One TCR beta chain is described in this entry. Assay: immunoSEQ multiplex PCR; the TCRdb copy retains only in-frame clones and omits some. The sample yields a few hundred thousand clones, approximately 91% seen once. J gave up 0 bases and V 8 bases, and 4 bases lay outside the gene matches. Germline V CDR1 and CDR2: MDHEN, SYDVKM. This CDR3 is built from 15 residues. The sample is drawn from a study of blood T cell repertoires in COVID-19. The wider study: The origin of the acute and convalescent COVID-19 samples was the United States, Italy and Spain. Sources were T cells, B-cell-depleted T cells, or PBMCs; the material itself was cDNA or gDNA.

The chain couples TRBV28 to TRBJ2-7; 13 nucleotides line up with TRBD2. The sample comprised peripheral blood. This TCR was recovered from a human donor in a cohort sampled during active COVID-19. The CDR3: CASSTSGRISYEQYF. The CDR3 bases are TGTGCCAGCTCGACTAGCGGGAGGATCTCCTACGAGCAGTACTTC.